The present T cell receptor (beta chain) was sequenced within a study of CD8 T cells in Susac syndrome. Study-wide background: Eight or nine of the sequenced Susac syndrome patients were in remission, and roughly six had active disease.

It was with random hexamers that roughly 0.5 to 1 ug RNA was reverse transcribed. TCRdb re-analysed the immunoSEQ multiplex PCR reads in MiXCR, keeping a single row per CDR3 protein. The data show around 170,000 distinct CDR3 sequences, roughly 95% seen once. Germline CDR1 and CDR2: MNHEY and SVGAGI. With V trimmed by 5 bases and J by 7 bases, 8 bases remained unmatched. This CDR3 has 14 amino acids. The receptor was derived from a human donor with Susac syndrome. Sequenced input: CD4+ T cells from PBMCs. The rearrangement uses TRBV6-5 and TRBJ1-2; 9 bases map to TRBD1. The CDR3 bases are TGTGCCAGCAGTCTTCCGGGACAGGGAGGTGGCTACACCTTC. Protein sequence: CASSLPGQGGGYTF.